Presented here are 18 T cell receptor beta chains from one specimen sequenced in a study of blood T cells in healthy people across ages. A J-beta primer mix and a sample-barcoded 5' primer were used in a second PCR of about 7 to 12 cycles. TCRdb passed the 5' RACE reads through MiXCR, listing each CDR3 protein once. Of roughly 680,000 distinct CDR3 sequences detected, roughly half appear once; the ten largest clones hold roughly 14%. Source material: blood. The source of these receptors is an elderly woman in good health.

The chain combines TRBV5-1 with TRBJ2-1; 7 bases line up with TRBD1. V dropped 2 bases and J dropped 2; count of bases not matched to a gene: 7. Looked up from germline, CDR1 is SGHRS and CDR2 is YFSETQ. The CDR3 spans 16 residues. The CDR3 DNA is TGCGCCAGCAGCTTTTTCTGGGACAGTGCCTACAATGAGCAGTTCTTC. It encodes CASSFFWDSAYNEQFF.

The chain uses TRBV21-1 and TRBJ1-2. TRBV21-1 is classified as a pseudogene. This CDR3 is 13 amino acids long. CDR3 sequence reads: CASSNWGSYGYTF. The CDR3 DNA sequence: TGTGCCAGCAGCAATTGGGGTAGCTATGGCTACACCTTC.

V gene TRBV7-2 combines with J gene TRBJ1-4; 10 nucleotides agree with TRBD1. Per germline, CDR1 SGHTA and CDR2 FQGNSA. The junction had 16 bases not matched to a gene; V was cut back by 4 bases and J by 8 bases. This CDR3 comprises 18 residues. The CDR3 region has the DNA TGTGCCAGCAGCTGGTTCGGGACAGGGGAAGGGGTGGAAGAAAAACTGTTTTTT. Protein sequence: CASSWFGTGEGVEEKLFF.

A note on this clonotype: A much bigger clone sits one base away, suggesting this may be a read error. This chain links TRBV27 with TRBJ2-1, with 7 positions matching TRBD1. The J call may be in error: the DNA end matches TRBJ2-7 better. The CDR3 runs to 15 residues. CDR1 and CDR2 (germline): MNHEY, SMNVEV (reference sequence). In DNA form, the CDR3 reads TGTGCCAGCAGTAGATCGACAGGGCCCTACAATGAGCAGTACTTC. Residues: CASSRSTGPYNEQYF.

V and J are TRBV20-1 and TRBJ1-2, with D perhaps matching TRBD1 (5 bases). V was clipped by 6 bases and J by 6 bases, with 14 bases between them. The CDR3 consists of 12 residues. Germline V gene data show CDR1 as DFQATT and CDR2 as SNEGSKA (reference sequence). CDR3 nucleotide sequence: TGCAGTGCGGGAGCAGGGAGTAATGGCTACACCTTC. Translated: CSAGAGSNGYTF.

CDR3 region: CASGREAEAFF. The CDR3 DNA reads as TGTGCCAGCGGTAGGGAGGCTGAAGCTTTCTTT. The chain employs TRBV6-6 and TRBJ1-1; D gene ambiguous. There are 11 residues in the CDR3. With 8 bases removed from V and 6 bases from J, the gap between germline ends came to 10 bases. CDR1 and CDR2 from the germline V gene are MNHNY and SVGAGI (reference sequence).

This clonotype has at least ten counts. The rearrangement joins TRBV2 to TRBJ2-1; possible D gene TRBD1, 5 bases. Germline loops: CDR1 SNHLY, CDR2 FYNNEI. The CDR3 consists of 14 residues. Trimming removed 3 bases from V and 1 base from J, with 7 bases in between. The CDR3 spells CASSETASYNEQFF. Here the CDR3 DNA reads TGTGCCAGCAGTGAGACAGCGTCCTACAATGAGCAGTTCTTC.

This clonotype has ten or more counts. V and J are TRBV7-2 and TRBJ2-3; D may be TRBD2 (7 bases). V was clipped by 3 bases and J by 1 base, with 14 bases between them. The CDR3 spans 16 residues. The V gene's germline CDR1 is SGHTA and CDR2 FQGNSA. The CDR3 is CASSFVVGGRTDTQYF. The DNA for the CDR3 is TGTGCCAGCAGCTTCGTTGTCGGGGGGCGCACAGATACGCAGTATTTT.

A word on this clonotype: A much larger clonotype is one base distant, so this may be a read error. The J gene is TRBJ2-7, the V gene TRBV5-1, with D possibly being TRBD1 (6 bases). Germline-derived CDR1 and CDR2 are SGHRS and YFSETQ. Trimming took 2 bases from V and 0 from J, leaving 9 bases between them. The CDR3 is 14 amino acids. The CDR3 spells CASSFGQNSYEQYF. Written as DNA, the CDR3 is TGCGCCAGCAGCTTTGGACAGAACTCCTACGAGCAGTACTTC. The complete variable domain, with remaining parts taken from reference TRBV5-1 and TRBJ2-7, reads KAGVTQTPRYLIKTRGQQVTLSCSPISGHRSVSWYQQTPGQGLQFLFEYFSETQRNKGNFPGRFSGRQFSNSRSEMNVSTLELGDSALYLCASSFGQNSYEQYFGPGTRLTVT.

The chain employs TRBV10-3 and TRBJ2-7; 10 nucleotides match TRBD1. The CDR3 consists of 16 residues. The germline V gene encodes CDR1 ENHRY and CDR2 SYGVKD. V was clipped by 5 bases and J by 4 bases; unmatched bases: 11. Written as DNA, the CDR3 is TGTGCCATCAGTATGACCCCGGGACAGGGGTCTTACGAGCAGTACTTC. Residues: CAISMTPGQGSYEQYF.

This clonotype was observed a few times. The chain employs TRBV14 and TRBJ1-1; possible D gene TRBD1, 5 bases. CDR3 length equals 12 residues. V lost 4 bases and J 9 bases, leaving 12 bases between the germline ends. Germline CDR1 SGHDN, CDR2 FVKESK. The CDR3 reads CASSRGTIQAFF. CDR3 coding DNA: TGTGCCAGCAGCCGGGGGACCATACAAGCTTTCTTT.

Note on this clonotype: The junction does not match germline at one end; this may be a read error. The V and J genes are TRBV11-2 and TRBJ2-7; no definite D call. The end of the DNA fits TRBJ2-5 better, so the J call may be wrong. Germline CDR1 SGHAT, CDR2 FQNNGV. The CDR3 runs to 13 residues. The CDR3 sequence is CACSRGTQETQYF. Here the CDR3 DNA reads TGTGCCTGCAGCCGAGGCACCCAAGAGACCCAGTACTTC.

This clonotype was picked up a small number of times. The gene calls are TRBV5-1 and TRBJ2-1; no clear D gene. This CDR3 region has 14 residues. The V end lost 4 bases, the J end lost 9 bases, and 17 bases lay between the germline ends. Per germline, CDR1 SGHRS and CDR2 YFSETQ. CDR3 loop: CASSEGSSNLEQFF. The CDR3 bases are TGCGCCAGCAGCGAAGGGTCTAGTAACCTTGAGCAGTTCTTC.

With respect to this clonotype: The junction and the germline gene differ at one end; a read error may be behind it. The chain is built from TRBV28 and TRBJ1-5; D possibly corresponds to TRBD1 (5 bases). The germline V gene encodes CDR1 MDHEN and CDR2 SYDVKM. This CDR3 comprises 15 residues. The CDR3 DNA reads as TGTGCCAGCACCGCCTCCGACAGCCCGATAGTGTCCCAGAATTTT. Amino acids: CASTASDSPIVSQNF.

The V call is TRBV27, the J call TRBJ2-7, with 11 bases matching TRBD2. This CDR3 has 14 amino acids. The trim removed 3 bases at V and 4 bases at J, leaving 2 bases unmatched. Per germline, CDR1 MNHEY and CDR2 SMNVEV (reference sequence). The CDR3 spells CASSFASGRYEQYF. The CDR3 DNA reads as TGTGCCAGCAGTTTTGCTAGCGGGAGGTACGAGCAGTACTTC.

The chain employs TRBV28 and TRBJ1-2, with TRBD1 identical over 9 bases. Looked up from germline, CDR1 is MDHEN and CDR2 is SYDVKM. The CDR3 is 17 residues long. Germline trimming cut 3 bases from V and 6 bases from J; bases unmatched to any gene: 14. The CDR3 DNA reads TGTGCCAGCAGTTTTGCCTCGAACTCCGGGACAGGGCATGGCTACACCTTC. This encodes CASSFASNSGTGHGYTF.

Regarding this clonotype: A clone one base away is much larger, so this may be a read error. V gene TRBV6-6 combines with J gene TRBJ1-1, with D perhaps TRBD1 (6 bases). V was trimmed by 4 bases and J by 9 bases, leaving 12 bases between them. This CDR3 is built from 12 residues. In germline, CDR1 is MNHNY, CDR2 SVGAGI (reference sequence). The CDR3 bases are TGTGCCAGCAGTTCCGAAGGGGACAAAGCTTTCTTT. Protein: CASSSEGDKAFF.

This clonotype has a handful of counts. The rearrangement uses TRBV10-1 and TRBJ2-7; D might be TRBD2 (5 bases). This CDR3 region has 14 residues. V lost 3 bases and J lost 0, with 9 bases in between. The germline CDR1 and CDR2 sequences are WNHNN and SYGVQD (reference sequence). CDR3 in DNA: TGCGCCAGCAGTGACCATCGGGGCTCCTACGAGCAGTACTTC. Its protein product is CASSDHRGSYEQYF.